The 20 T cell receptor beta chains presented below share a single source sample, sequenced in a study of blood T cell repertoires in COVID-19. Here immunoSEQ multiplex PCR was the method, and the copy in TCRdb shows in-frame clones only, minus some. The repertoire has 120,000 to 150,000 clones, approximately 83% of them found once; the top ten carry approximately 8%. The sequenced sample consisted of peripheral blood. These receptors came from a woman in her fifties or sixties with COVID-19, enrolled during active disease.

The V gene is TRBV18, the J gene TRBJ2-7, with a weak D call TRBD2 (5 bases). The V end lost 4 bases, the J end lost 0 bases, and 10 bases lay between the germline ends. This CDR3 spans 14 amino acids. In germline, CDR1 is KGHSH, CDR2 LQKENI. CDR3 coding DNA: TGTGCCAGCTCACTCGTTGGGAGCTCCTACGAGCAGTACTTC. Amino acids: CASSLVGSSYEQYF.

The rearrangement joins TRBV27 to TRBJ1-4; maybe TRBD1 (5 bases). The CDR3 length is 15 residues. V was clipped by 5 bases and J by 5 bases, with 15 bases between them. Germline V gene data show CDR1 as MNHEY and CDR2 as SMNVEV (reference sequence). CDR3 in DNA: TGTGCCAGCAGTCCACAGGTGCTTTTGAATGAAAAACTGTTTTTT. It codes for CASSPQVLLNEKLFF.

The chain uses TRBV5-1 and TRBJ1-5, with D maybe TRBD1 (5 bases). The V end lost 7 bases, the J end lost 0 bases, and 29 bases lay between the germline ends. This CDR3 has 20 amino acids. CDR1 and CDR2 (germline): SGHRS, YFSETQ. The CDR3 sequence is CASVKVTVPGDTYSNQPQHF. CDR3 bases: TGCGCCAGCGTAAAAGTAACAGTTCCGGGGGATACCTATAGCAATCAGCCCCAGCATTTT.

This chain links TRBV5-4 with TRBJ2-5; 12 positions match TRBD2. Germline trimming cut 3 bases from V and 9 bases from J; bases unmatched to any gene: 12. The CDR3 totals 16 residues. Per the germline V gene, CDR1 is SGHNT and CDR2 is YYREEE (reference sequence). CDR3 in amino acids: CASSSSGTSGFVAQYF. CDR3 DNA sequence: TGTGCCAGCAGCTCCTCCGGGACTAGCGGGTTCGTGGCCCAGTACTTC. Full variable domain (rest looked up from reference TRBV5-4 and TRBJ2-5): ETGVTQSPTHLIKTRGQQVTLRCSSQSGHNTVSWYQQALGQGPQFIFQYYREEENGRGNFPPRFSGLQFPNYSSELNVNALELDDSALYLCASSSSGTSGFVAQYFGPGTRLLVL.

The CDR3 protein is CSVDSFLNTGELFF. Here the CDR3 DNA reads TGCAGCGTTGATTCCTTTTTGAACACCGGGGAGCTGTTTTTT. The chain combines TRBV29-1 with TRBJ2-2; D not resolved. Germline V gene sequence: CDR1 SQVTM, CDR2 ANQGSEA. Trimming removed 3 bases from V and 1 base from J, with 9 bases in between. This CDR3 contains 14 residues.

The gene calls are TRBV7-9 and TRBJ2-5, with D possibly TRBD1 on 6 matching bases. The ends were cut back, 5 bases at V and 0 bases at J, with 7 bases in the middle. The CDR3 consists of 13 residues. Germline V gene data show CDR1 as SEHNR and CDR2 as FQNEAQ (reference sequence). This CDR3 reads CASSRTDQETQYF. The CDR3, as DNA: TGTGCCAGCAGCCGGACAGACCAAGAGACCCAGTACTTC.

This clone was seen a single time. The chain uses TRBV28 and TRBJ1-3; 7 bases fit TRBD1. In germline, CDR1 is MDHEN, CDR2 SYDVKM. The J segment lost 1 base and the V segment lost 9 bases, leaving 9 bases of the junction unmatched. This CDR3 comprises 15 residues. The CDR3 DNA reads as TGTGCCAGTAGCACAGGGGAGTCTTCTGGAAACACCATATATTTT. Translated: CASSTGESSGNTIYF.

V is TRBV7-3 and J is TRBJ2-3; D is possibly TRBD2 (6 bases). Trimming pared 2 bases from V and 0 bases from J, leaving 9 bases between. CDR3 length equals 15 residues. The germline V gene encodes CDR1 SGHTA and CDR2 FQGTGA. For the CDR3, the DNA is TGTGCCAGCAGCTTAGGGGGGATCAGCACAGATACGCAGTATTTT. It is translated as CASSLGGISTDTQYF.

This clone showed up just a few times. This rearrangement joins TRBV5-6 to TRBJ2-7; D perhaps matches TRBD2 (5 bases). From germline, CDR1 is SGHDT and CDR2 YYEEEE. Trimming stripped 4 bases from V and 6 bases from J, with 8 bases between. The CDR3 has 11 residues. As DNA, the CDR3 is TGTGCCAGCAGCCGCCGGGGCGAGCAGTACTTC. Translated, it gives CASSRRGEQYF.

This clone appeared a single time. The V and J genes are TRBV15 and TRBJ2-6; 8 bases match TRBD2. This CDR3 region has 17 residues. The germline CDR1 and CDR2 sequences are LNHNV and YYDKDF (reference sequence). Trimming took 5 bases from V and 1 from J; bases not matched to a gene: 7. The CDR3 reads CATSRWAGGSGANVLTF. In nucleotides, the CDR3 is TGTGCCACCAGCCGGTGGGCGGGGGGTTCTGGGGCCAACGTCCTGACTTTC.

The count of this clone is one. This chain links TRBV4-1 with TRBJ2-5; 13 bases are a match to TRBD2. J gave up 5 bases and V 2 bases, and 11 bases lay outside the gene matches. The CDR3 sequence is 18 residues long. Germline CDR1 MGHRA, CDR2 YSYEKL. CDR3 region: CASSQPRGTSGVGETQYF. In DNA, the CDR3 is TGCGCCAGCAGCCAACCCCGAGGGACTAGCGGGGTGGGGGAGACCCAGTACTTC.

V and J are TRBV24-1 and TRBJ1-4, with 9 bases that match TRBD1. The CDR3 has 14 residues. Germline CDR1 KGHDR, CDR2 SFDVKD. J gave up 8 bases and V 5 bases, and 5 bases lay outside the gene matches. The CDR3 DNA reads TGTGCCACCAGTGGCGGGACAGGGTCCGAAAAACTGTTTTTT. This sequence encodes CATSGGTGSEKLFF.

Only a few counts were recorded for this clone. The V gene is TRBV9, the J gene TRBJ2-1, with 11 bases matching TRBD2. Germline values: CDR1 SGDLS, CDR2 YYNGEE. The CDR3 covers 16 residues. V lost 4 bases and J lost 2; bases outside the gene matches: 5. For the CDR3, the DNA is TGTGCCAGCAGCCTAGTTAGCGGGGGGGCCTACAATGAGCAGTTCTTC. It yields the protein CASSLVSGGAYNEQFF.

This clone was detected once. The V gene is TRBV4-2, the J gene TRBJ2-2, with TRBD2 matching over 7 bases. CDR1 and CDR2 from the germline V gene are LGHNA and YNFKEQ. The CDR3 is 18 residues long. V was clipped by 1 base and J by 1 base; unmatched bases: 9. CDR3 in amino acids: CASSQVPVREGNTGELFF. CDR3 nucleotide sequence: TGTGCCAGCAGCCAAGTTCCGGTCAGGGAGGGGAACACCGGGGAGCTGTTTTTT.

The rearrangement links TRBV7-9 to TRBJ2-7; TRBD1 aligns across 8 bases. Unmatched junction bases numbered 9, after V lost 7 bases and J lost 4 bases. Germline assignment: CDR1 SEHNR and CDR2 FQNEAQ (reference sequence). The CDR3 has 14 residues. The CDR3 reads CASNTGQGIYEQYF. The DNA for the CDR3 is TGTGCCAGCAACACAGGACAGGGAATTTACGAGCAGTACTTC.

CDR3 residues: CASSFSTAGGDTQYF. The CDR3 DNA reads TGTGCCAGCAGCTTCTCGACAGCAGGAGGGGATACGCAGTATTTT. This chain uses TRBV7-2 with TRBJ2-3, with a possible D match to TRBD2 (6 bases). In germline, CDR1 is SGHTA, CDR2 FQGNSA. This CDR3 has 15 residues. Between the trimmed V and J ends, which lost 3 bases and 6 bases, there was a span of 16 bases.

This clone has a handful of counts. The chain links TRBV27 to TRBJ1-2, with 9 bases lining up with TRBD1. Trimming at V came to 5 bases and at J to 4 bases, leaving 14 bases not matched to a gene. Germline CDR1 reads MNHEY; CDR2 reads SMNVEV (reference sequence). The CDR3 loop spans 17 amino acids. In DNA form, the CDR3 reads TGTGCCAGCAGTATTCGACAGGGGGGAATTCGTGTCTATGGCTACACCTTC. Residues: CASSIRQGGIRVYGYTF.

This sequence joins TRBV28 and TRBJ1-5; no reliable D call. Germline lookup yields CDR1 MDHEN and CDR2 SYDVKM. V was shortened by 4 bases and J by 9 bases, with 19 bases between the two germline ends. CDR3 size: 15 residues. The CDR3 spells CASSSPAAQDWPQHF. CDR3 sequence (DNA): TGTGCCAGCAGTTCCCCCGCTGCCCAGGATTGGCCCCAGCATTTT.

The CDR3: CASSRTQGAGYEQYF. The CDR3 DNA is TGTGCCAGTAGCCGAACCCAGGGGGCAGGATACGAGCAGTACTTC. V is TRBV19 and J is TRBJ2-7; 8 bases are a match to TRBD1. The CDR3 sequence is 15 residues long. V trimming: 6 bases; J trimming: 4 bases; junction bases outside the gene matches: 11. Germline values: CDR1 LNHDA, CDR2 SQIVND (reference sequence).

As DNA, the CDR3 is TGTGCCAGTAGTATCTCTGGCAGATACTATGGCTACACCTTC. It yields the protein CASSISGRYYGYTF. The chain has TRBV19 and TRBJ1-2; unclear D gene. The CDR3 is made up of 14 amino acids. The germline V and J ends were trimmed by 3 bases and 3 bases, with 11 bases remaining between them. Germline values: CDR1 LNHDA, CDR2 SQIVND (reference sequence).